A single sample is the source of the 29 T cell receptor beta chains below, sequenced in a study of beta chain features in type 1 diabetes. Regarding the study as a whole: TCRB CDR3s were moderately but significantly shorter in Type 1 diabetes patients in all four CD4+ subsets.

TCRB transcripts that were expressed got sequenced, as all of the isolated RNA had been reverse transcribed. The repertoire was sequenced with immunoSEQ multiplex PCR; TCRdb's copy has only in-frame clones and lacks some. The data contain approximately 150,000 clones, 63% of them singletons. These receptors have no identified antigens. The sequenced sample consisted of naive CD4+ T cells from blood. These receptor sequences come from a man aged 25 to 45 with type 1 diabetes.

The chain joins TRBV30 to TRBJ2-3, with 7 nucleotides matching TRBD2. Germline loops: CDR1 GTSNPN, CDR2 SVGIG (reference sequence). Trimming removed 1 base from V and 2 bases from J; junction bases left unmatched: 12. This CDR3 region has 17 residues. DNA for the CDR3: TGTGCCTGGAGTGCCTCCCCAGGGAGGGGTACCACAGATACGCAGTATTTT. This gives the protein CAWSASPGRGTTDTQYF.

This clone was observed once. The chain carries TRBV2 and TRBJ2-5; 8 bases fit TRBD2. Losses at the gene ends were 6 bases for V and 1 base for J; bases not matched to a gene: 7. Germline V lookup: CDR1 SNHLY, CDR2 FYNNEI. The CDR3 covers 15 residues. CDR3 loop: CASSTSGGLQETQYF. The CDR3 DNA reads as TGTGCCAGCAGCACCAGCGGGGGACTCCAAGAGACCCAGTACTTC. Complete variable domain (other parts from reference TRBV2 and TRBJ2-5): EPEVTQTPSHQVTQMGQEVILRCVPISNHLYFYWYRQILGQKVEFLVSFYNNEISEKSEIFDDQFSVERPDGSNFTLKIRSTKLEDSAMYFCASSTSGGLQETQYFGPGTRLLVL.

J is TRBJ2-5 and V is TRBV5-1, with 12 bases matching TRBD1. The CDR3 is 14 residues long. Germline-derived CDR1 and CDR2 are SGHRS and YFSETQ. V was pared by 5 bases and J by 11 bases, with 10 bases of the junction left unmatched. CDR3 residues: CASSTGQGAKEQYF. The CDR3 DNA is TGCGCCAGCAGTACGGGACAGGGGGCGAAGGAGCAGTACTTC.

The CDR3 DNA reads TGCGCCAGCAGCTTTGTCATCGGCGGAGATACGCAGTATTTT. Translation: CASSFVIGGDTQYF. This chain links TRBV5-1 with TRBJ2-3; the D is unclear. Trimming removed 2 bases at V and 5 bases at J, with 12 bases between. CDR1 is SGHRS and CDR2 is YFSETQ in the germline V gene. This CDR3 has 14 amino acids.

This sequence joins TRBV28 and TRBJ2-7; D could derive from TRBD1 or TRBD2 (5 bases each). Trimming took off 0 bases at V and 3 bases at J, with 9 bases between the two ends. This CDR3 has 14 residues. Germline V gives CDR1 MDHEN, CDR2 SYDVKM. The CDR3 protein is CASSLWGTVYEQYF. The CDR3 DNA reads TGTGCCAGCAGTTTATGGGGGACCGTCTACGAGCAGTACTTC. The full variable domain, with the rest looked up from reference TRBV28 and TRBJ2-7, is DVKVTQSSRYLVKRTGEKVFLECVQDMDHENMFWYRQDPGLGLRLIYFSYDVKMKEKGDIPEGYSVSREKKERFSLILESASTNQTSMYLCASSLWGTVYEQYFGPGTRLTVT.

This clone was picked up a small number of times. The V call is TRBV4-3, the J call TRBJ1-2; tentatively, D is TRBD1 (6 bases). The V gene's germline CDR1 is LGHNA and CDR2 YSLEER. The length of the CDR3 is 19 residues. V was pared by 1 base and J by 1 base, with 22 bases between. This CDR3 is CASSQVPPGASRSNYGYTF. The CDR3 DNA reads TGCGCCAGCAGCCAAGTACCCCCAGGGGCCTCCAGGAGTAACTATGGCTACACCTTC.

CDR3: CASSALAGAAYEQYF. The CDR3 region has the DNA TGTGCCAGCAGTGCCTTAGCGGGGGCCGCCTACGAGCAGTACTTC. V is TRBV9 and J is TRBJ2-7, with 9 bases matching TRBD2. Looked up from germline, CDR1 is SGDLS and CDR2 is YYNGEE. This CDR3 has 15 residues. The V segment lost 5 bases and the J segment 2 bases; nucleotides outside the gene matches: 8.

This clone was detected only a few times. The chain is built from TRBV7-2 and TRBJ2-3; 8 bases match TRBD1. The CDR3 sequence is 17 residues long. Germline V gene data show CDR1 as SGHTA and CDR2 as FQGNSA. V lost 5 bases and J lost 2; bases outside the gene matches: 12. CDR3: CASSPFRGQGYTDTQYF. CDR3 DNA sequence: TGTGCCAGCAGCCCGTTCCGAGGACAGGGATACACAGATACGCAGTATTTT.

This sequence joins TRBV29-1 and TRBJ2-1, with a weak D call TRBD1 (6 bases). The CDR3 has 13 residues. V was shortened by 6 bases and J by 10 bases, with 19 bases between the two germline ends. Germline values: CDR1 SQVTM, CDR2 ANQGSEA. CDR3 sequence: CSVAGWTAGEQFF. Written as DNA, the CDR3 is TGCAGCGTGGCCGGATGGACAGCCGGCGAGCAGTTCTTC.

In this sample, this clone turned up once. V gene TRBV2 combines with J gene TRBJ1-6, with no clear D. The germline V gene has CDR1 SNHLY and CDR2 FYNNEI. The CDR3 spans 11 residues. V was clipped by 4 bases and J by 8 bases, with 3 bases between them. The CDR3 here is CASSGDSPLHF. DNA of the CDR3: TGTGCCAGCAGTGGGGATTCACCCCTCCACTTT.

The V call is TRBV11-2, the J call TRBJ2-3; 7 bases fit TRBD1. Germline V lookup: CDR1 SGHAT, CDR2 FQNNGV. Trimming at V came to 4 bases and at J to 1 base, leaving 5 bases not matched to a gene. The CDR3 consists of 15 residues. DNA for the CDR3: TGTGCCAGCAGCTCGAGACAGGGAGGCACAGATACGCAGTATTTT. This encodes CASSSRQGGTDTQYF.

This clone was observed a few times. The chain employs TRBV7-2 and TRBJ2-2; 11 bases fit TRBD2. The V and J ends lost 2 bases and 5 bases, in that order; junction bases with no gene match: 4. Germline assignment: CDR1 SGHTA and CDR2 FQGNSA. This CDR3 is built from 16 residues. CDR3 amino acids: CASSLQGLAVTGELFF. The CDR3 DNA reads TGTGCCAGCAGCTTACAGGGACTAGCGGTGACCGGGGAGCTGTTTTTT.

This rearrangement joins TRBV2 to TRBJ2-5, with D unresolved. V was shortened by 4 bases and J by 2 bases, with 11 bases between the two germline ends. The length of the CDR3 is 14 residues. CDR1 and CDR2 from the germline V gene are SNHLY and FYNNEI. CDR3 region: CASSGWTVQETQYF. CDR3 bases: TGTGCCAGCAGTGGATGGACGGTACAAGAGACCCAGTACTTC.

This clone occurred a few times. The CDR3 is CASSFRSQETQYF. The CDR3 DNA reads TGTGCCAGCAGTTTTAGGTCCCAAGAGACCCAGTACTTC. V is TRBV27 and J is TRBJ2-5; D is undetermined. The CDR3 loop spans 13 amino acids. The germline gives CDR1 MNHEY, CDR2 SMNVEV (reference sequence). V lost 3 bases to trimming and J lost 1 base, with 6 bases between them.

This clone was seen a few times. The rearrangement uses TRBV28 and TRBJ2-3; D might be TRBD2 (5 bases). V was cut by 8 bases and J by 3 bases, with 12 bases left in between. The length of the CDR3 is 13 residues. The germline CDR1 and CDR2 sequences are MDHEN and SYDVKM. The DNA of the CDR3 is TGTGCCAGCGGGAGAGGCGGAACAGATACGCAGTATTTT. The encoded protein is CASGRGGTDTQYF.

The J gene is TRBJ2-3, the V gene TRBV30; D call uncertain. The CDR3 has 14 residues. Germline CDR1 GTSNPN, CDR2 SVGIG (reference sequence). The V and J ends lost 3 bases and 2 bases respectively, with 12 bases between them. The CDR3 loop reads CAWSPERLTDTQYF. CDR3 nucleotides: TGTGCCTGGAGCCCCGAAAGGCTCACAGATACGCAGTATTTT.

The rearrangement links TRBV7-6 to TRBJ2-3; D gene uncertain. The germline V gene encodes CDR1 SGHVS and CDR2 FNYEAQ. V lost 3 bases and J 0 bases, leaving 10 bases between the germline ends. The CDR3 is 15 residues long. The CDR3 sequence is CASSLRPASTDTQYF. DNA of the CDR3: TGTGCCAGCAGCTTGCGGCCAGCTAGCACAGATACGCAGTATTTT.

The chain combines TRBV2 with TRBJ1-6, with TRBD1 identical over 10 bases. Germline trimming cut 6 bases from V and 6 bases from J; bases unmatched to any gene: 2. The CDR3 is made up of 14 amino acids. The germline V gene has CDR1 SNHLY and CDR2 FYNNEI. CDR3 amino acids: CASSGTGVNSPLHF. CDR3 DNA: TGTGCCAGCAGCGGGACAGGGGTTAATTCACCCCTCCACTTT.

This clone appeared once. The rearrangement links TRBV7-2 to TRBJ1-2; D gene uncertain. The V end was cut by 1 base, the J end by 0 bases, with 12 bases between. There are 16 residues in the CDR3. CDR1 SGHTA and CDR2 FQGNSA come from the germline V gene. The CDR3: CASSLDGISPNYGYTF. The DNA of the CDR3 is TGTGCCAGCAGCTTAGACGGCATCAGCCCTAACTATGGCTACACCTTC.

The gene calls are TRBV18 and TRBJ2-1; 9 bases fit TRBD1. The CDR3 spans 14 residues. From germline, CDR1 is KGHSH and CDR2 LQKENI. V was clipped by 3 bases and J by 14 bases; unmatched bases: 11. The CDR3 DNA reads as TGTGCCAGCTCACCGACAGGGGGTTGGGGACAAGAGTTCTTC. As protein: CASSPTGGWGQEFF.

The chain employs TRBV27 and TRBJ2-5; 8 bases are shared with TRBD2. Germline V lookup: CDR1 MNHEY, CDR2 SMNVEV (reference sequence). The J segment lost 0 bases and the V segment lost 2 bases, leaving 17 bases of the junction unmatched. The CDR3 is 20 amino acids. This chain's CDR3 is CASSLALPGLAGQYQETQYF. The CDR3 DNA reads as TGTGCCAGCAGTTTAGCCCTTCCCGGGCTAGCGGGCCAGTACCAAGAGACCCAGTACTTC.

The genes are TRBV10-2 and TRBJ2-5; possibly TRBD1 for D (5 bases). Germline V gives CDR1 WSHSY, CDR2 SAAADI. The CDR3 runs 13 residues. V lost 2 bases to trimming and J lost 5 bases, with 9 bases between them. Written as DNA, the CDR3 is TGCGCCAGCAGTGAGGGGGCTAGGGAGACCCAGTACTTC. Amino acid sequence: CASSEGARETQYF.

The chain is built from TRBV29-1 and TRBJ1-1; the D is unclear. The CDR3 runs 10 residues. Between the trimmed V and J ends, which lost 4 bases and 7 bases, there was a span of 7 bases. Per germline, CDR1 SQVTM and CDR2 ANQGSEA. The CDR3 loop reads CSVAGIEAFF. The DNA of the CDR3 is TGCAGCGTTGCTGGAATTGAAGCTTTCTTT.

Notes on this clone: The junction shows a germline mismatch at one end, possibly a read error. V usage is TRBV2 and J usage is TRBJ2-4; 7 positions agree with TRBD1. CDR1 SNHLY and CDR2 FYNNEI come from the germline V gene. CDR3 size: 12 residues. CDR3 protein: CASSASRDRSNF. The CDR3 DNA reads TGTGCCAGCAGCGCATCCCGGGACAGATCGAACTTC.

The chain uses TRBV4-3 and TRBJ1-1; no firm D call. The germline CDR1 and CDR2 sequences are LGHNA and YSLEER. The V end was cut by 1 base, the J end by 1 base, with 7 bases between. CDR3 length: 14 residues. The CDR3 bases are TGCGCCAGCAGCCAAGTCGCAGCGAACACTGAAGCTTTCTTT. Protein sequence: CASSQVAANTEAFF.

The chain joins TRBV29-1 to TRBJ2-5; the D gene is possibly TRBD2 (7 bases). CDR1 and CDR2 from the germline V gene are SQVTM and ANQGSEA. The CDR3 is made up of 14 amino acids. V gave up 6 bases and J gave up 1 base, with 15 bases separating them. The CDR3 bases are TGCAGCGTCGCACCTGCGGGGGCCCAAGAGACCCAGTACTTC. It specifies CSVAPAGAQETQYF.

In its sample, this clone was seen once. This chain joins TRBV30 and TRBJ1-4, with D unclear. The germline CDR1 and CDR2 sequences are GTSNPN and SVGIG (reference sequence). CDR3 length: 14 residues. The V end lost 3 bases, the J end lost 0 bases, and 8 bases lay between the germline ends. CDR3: CAWSAAATNEKLFF. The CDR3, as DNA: TGTGCCTGGAGCGCGGCCGCAACTAATGAAAAACTGTTTTTT.

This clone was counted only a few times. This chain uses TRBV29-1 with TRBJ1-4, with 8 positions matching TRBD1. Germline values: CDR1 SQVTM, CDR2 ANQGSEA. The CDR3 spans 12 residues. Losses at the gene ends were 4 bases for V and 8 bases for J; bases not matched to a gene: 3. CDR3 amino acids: CSVVDRVEKLFF. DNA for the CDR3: TGCAGCGTTGTGGACAGGGTCGAAAAACTGTTTTTT.

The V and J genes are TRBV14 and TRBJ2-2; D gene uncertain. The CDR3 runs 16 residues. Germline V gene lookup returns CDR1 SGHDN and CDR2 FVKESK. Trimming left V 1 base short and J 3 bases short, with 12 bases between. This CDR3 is CASSQGRSLDTGELFF. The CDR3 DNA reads TGTGCCAGCAGCCAAGGAAGATCCTTGGACACCGGGGAGCTGTTTTTT.